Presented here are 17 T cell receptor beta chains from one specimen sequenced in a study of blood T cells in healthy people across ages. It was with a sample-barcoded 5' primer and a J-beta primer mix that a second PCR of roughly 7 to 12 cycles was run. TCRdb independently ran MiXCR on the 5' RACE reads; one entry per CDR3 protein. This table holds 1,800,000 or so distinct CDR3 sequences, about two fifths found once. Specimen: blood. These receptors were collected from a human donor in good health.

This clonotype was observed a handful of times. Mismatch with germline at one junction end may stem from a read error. The CDR3 DNA is TGCGCCAGCAGAACAAGGACAGCCCTGAACACTGAAGCTTTCTTT. Its translation is CASRTRTALNTEAFF. The chain joins TRBV12-3 or TRBV12-4 to TRBJ1-1, with D possibly TRBD1 on 6 matching bases. This CDR3 is built from 15 residues.

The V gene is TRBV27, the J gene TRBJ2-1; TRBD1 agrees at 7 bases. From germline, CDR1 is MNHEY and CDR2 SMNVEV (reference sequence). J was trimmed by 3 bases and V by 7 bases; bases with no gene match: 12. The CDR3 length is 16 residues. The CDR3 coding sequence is TGTGCCAGCAAAGGTTTTGGGACAGCCTACTACAATGAGCAGTTCTTC. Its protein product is CASKGFGTAYYNEQFF.

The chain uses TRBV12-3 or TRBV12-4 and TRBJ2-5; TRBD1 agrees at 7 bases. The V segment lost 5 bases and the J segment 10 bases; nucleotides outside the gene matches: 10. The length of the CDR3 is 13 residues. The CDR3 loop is CASSIGTVGNQYF. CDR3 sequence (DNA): TGTGCCAGCAGTATCGGGACAGTCGGCAACCAGTACTTC.

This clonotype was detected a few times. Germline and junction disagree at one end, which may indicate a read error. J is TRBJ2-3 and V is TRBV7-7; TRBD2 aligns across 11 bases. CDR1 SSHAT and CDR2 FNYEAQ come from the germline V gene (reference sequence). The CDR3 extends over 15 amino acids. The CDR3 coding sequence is TGTGCTAGCAGCCCGGGACTAGCGGAGGGAGATACGCAGTATTTT. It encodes CASSPGLAEGDTQYF.

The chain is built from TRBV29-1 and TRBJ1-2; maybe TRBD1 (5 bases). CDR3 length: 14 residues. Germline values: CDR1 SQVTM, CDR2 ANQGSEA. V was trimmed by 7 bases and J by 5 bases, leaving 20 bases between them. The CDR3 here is CSARSRGGGYGYTF. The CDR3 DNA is TGCAGCGCCCGGTCAAGGGGTGGGGGATATGGCTACACCTTC.

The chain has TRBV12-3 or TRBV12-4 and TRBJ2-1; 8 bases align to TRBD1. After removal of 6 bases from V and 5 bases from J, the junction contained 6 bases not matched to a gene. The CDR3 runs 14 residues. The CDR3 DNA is TGTGCCAGCAGGGGGACAGGCGCAGACAATGAGCAGTTCTTC. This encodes CASRGTGADNEQFF.

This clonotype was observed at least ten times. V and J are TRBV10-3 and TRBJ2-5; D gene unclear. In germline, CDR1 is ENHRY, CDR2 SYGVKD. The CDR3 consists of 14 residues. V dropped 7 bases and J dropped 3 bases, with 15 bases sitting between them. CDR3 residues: CAIKDTNNKETQYF. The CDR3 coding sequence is TGTGCCATCAAAGACACCAACAATAAAGAGACCCAGTACTTC.

CDR3 sequence: CASSYRGLLNEQFF. CDR3 nucleotide sequence: TGTGCCAGCAGTTACCGAGGACTCCTAAATGAGCAGTTCTTC. This rearrangement joins TRBV6-6 to TRBJ2-1; D might be TRBD2 (5 bases). Trimming left V 2 bases short and J 7 bases short, with 12 bases between. CDR3 size: 14 residues. The germline gives CDR1 MNHNY, CDR2 SVGAGI (reference sequence).

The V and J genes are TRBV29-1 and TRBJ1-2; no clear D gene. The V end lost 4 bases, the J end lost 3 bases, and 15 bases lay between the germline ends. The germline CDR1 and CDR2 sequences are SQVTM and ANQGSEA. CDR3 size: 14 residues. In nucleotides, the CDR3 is TGCAGCGTTGGGTCGGGGTATGAGGACTATGGCTACACCTTC. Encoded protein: CSVGSGYEDYGYTF.

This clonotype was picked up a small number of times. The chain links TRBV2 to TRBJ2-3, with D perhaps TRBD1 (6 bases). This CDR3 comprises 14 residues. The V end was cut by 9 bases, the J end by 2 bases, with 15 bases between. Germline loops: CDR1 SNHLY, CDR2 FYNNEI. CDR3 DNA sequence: TGTGCCAGAGAATCGGGACAAAACACAGATACGCAGTATTTT. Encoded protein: CARESGQNTDTQYF.

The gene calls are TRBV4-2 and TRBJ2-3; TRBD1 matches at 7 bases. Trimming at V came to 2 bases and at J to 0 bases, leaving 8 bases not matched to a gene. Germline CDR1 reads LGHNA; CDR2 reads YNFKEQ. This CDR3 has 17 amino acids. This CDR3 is CASSQNVQGVSTDTQYF. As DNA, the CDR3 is TGTGCCAGCAGCCAAAACGTTCAGGGGGTTAGCACAGATACGCAGTATTTT.

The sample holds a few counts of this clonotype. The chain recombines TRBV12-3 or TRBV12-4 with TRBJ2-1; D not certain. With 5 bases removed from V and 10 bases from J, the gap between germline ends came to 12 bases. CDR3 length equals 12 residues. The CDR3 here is CASSLRITEQFF. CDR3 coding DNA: TGTGCCAGCAGTCTCCGGATTACCGAGCAGTTCTTC.

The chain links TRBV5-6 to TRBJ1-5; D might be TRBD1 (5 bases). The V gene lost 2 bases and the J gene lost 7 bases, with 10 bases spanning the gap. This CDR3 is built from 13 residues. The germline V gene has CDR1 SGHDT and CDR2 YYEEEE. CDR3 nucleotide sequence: TGTGCCAGCAGCTTACGGTGGGACCAGCCCCAGCATTTT. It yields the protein CASSLRWDQPQHF.

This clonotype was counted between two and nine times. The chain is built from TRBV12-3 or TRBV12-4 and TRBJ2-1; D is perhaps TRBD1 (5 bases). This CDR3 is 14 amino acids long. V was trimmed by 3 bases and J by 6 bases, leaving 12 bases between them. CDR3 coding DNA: TGTGCCAGCAGTTTTGGGGCTCTGGGCAATGAGCAGTTCTTC. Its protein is CASSFGALGNEQFF.

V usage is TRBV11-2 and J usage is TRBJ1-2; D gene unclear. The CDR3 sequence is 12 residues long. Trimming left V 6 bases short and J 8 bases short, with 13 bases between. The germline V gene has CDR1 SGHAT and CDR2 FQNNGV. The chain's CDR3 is CASSISTGGYTF. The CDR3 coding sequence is TGTGCCAGCAGTATATCGACCGGGGGCTACACCTTC.

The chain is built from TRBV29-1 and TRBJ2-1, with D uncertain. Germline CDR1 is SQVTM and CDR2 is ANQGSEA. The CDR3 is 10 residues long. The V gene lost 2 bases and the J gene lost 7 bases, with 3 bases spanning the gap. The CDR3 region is CSVETNEQFF. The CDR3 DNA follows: TGCAGCGTTGAAACAAATGAGCAGTTCTTC.

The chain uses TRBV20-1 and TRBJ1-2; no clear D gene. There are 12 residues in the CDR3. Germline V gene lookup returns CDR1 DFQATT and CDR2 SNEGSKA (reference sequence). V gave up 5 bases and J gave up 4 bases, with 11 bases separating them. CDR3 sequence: CSASDGSYGYTF. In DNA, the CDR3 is TGCAGTGCTTCAGACGGGAGCTATGGCTACACCTTC.